This TCR beta chain appears in the sequencing data of a study of CD8 T cells in Susac syndrome. Regarding the study as a whole: By the study's own acknowledgment, its TCR sequencing and HLA analysis included relatively few individuals.

It was with random hexamers that roughly 0.5 to 1 ug RNA was reverse transcribed. TCR beta CDR3 was amplified by immunoSEQ covering 54 Vbeta and 13 Jbeta. A single record per CDR3 protein comes from TCRdb applying MiXCR to the immunoSEQ multiplex PCR reads. The sample shows 140,000 or so distinct CDR3 sequences, approximately 95% of them seen only once. Sequencing targeted TCR beta in blood CD8+ and CD4+ T cells. Control patients had untreated stable or active relapsing-remitting multiple sclerosis by revised McDonald criteria. Germline V gene lookup returns CDR1 LGHDT and CDR2 YNNKEL (reference sequence). The V end was cut by 0 bases, the J end by 12 bases, with 17 bases between. The CDR3 consists of 14 residues. With respect to this clonotype: Antigen unknown.

The sample taken for sequencing was CD4+ T cells from PBMCs. This sequence joins TRBV3-1 and TRBJ1-1, with D unclear. The sequence was collected from a human donor with multiple sclerosis. CDR3 sequence reads: CASSQERLEPTSFF. The CDR3 DNA follows: TGTGCCAGCAGCCAAGAGAGGCTTGAGCCGACGTCTTTCTTT.